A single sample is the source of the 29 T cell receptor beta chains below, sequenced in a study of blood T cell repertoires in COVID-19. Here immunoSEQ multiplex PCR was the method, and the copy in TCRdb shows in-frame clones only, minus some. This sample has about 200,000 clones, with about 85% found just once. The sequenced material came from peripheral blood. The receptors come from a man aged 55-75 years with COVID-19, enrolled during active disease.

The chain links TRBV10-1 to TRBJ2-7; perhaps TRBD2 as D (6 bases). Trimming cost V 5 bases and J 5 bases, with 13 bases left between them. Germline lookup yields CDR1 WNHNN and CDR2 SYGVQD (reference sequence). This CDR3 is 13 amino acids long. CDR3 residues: CASSLTGGHEQYF. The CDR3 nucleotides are TGCGCCAGCAGTCTAACCGGGGGTCACGAGCAGTACTTC.

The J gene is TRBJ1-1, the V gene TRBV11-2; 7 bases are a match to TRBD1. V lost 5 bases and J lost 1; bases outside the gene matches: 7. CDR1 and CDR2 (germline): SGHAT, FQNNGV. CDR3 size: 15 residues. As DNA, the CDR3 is TGTGCCAGCAGCGTGACAGGGAAGCCGAACACTGAAGCTTTCTTT. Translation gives CASSVTGKPNTEAFF.

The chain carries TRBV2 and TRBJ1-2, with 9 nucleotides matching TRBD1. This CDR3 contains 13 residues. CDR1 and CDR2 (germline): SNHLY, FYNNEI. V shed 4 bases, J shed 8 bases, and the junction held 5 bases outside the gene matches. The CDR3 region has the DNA TGTGCCAGCAGTGGAACAGGGGGCGGCGGCTACACCTTC. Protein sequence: CASSGTGGGGYTF. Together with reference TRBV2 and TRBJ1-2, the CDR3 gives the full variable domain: EPEVTQTPSHQVTQMGQEVILRCVPISNHLYFYWYRQILGQKVEFLVSFYNNEISEKSEIFDDQFSVERPDGSNFTLKIRSTKLEDSAMYFCASSGTGGGGYTFGSGTRLTVV.

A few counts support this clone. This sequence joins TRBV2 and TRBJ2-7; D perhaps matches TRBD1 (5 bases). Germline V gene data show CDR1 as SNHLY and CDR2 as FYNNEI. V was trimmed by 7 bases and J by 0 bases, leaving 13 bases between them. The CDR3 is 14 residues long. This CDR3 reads CASILRQPSYEQYF. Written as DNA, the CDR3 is TGTGCCAGCATCCTTCGACAGCCCTCCTACGAGCAGTACTTC.

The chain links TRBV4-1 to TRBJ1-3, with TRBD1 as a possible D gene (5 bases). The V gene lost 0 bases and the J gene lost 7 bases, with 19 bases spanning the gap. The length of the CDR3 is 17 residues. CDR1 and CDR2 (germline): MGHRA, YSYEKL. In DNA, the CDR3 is TGCGCCAGCAGCCAAGAATTGGCCCAGGGCATGGGGAACACCATATATTTT. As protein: CASSQELAQGMGNTIYF.

The CDR3 DNA reads TGTGCCAGCAGCCAAACAGGGGTGAACACTGAAGCTTTCTTT. Translation: CASSQTGVNTEAFF. This chain connects TRBV11-3 to TRBJ1-1; 7 bases fit TRBD1. Trimming cost V 5 bases and J 0 bases; bases outside gene matches: 3. The V gene's germline CDR1 is SGHNT and CDR2 YENEEA. CDR3 size: 14 residues.

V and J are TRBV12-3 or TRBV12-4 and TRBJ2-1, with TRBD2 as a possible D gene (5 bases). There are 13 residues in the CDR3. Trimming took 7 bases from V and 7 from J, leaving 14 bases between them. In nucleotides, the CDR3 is TGTGCCAGCACCCTTGAGGGCCGGAATGAGCAGTTCTTC. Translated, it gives CASTLEGRNEQFF.

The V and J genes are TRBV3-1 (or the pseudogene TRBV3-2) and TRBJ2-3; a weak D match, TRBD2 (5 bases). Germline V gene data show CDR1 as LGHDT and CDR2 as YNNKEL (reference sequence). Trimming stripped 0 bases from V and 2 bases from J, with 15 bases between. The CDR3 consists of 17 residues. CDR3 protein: CASSQEPPPSFTDTQYF. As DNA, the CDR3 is TGTGCCAGCAGCCAAGAACCCCCCCCTAGCTTCACAGATACGCAGTATTTT.

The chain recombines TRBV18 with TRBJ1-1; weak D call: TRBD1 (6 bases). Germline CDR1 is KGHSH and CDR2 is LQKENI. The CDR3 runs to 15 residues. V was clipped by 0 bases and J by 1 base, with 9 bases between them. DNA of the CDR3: TGTGCCAGCTCACCACCTATGGACAGGAACACTGAAGCTTTCTTT. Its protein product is CASSPPMDRNTEAFF.

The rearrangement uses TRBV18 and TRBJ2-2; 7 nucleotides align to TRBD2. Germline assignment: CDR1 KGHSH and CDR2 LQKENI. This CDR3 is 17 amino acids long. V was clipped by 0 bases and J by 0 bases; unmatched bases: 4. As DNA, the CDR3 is TGTGCCAGCTCACCACCGGGTGCGGGAGCGAACACCGGGGAGCTGTTTTTT. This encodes CASSPPGAGANTGELFF.

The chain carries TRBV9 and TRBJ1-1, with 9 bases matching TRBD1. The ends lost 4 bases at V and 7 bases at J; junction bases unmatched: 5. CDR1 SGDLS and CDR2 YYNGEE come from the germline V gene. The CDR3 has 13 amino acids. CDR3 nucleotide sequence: TGTGCCAGCAGCCCAACGGACAGGGGTGAAGCTTTCTTT. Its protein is CASSPTDRGEAFF.

CDR3 in amino acids: CASSYQGYGYTF. The CDR3 DNA is TGTGCCAGCAGTTACCAGGGGTATGGCTACACCTTC. This chain links TRBV27 with TRBJ1-2, with D possibly TRBD1 on 6 matching bases. With 4 bases removed from V and 5 bases from J, the gap between germline ends came to 8 bases. Per germline, CDR1 MNHEY and CDR2 SMNVEV (reference sequence). The CDR3 consists of 12 residues.

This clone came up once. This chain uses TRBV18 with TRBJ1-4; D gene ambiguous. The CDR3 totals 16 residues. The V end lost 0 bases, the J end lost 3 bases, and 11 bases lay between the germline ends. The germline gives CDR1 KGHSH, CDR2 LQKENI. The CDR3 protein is CASSPPPQASNEKLFF. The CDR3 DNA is TGTGCCAGCTCACCACCCCCCCAGGCATCTAATGAAAAACTGTTTTTT.

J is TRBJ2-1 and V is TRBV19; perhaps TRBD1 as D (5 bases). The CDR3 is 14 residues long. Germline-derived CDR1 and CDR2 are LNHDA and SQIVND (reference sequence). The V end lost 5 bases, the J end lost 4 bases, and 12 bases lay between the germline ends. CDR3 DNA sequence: TGTGCCAGTAGTGACCAGGGTAGGTACAATGAGCAGTTCTTC. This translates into CASSDQGRYNEQFF.

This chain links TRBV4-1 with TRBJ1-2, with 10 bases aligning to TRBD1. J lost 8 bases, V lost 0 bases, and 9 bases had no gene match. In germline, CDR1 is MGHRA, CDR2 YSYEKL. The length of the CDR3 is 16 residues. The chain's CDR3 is CASSQEPGDRGRGYTF. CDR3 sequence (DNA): TGCGCCAGCAGCCAAGAGCCCGGGGACAGGGGCAGGGGCTACACCTTC.

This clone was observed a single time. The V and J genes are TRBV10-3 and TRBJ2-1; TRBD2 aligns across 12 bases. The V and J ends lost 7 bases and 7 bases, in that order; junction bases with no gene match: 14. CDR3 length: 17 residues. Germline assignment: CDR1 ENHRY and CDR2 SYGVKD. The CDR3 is CAIKSGYELAGGNEQFF. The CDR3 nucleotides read TGTGCCATCAAATCTGGGTACGAACTAGCGGGAGGAAATGAGCAGTTCTTC.

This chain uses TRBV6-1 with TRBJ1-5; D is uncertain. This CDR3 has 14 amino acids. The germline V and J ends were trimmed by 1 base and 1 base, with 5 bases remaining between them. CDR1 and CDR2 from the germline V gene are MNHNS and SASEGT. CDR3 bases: TGTGCCAGCAGTGAAGGGCGGAGCAATCAGCCCCAGCATTTT. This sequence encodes CASSEGRSNQPQHF.

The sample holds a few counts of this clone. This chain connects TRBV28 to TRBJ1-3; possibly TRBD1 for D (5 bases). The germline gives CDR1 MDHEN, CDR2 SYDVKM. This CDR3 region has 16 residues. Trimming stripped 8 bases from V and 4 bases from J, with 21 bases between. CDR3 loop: CASSRWGGNFGNTIYF. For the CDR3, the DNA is TGTGCCAGCTCTCGGTGGGGGGGTAATTTCGGAAACACCATATATTTT. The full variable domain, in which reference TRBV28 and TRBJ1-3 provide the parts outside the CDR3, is DVKVTQSSRYLVKRTGEKVFLECVQDMDHENMFWYRQDPGLGLRLIYFSYDVKMKEKGDIPEGYSVSREKKERFSLILESASTNQTSMYLCASSRWGGNFGNTIYFGEGSWLTVV.

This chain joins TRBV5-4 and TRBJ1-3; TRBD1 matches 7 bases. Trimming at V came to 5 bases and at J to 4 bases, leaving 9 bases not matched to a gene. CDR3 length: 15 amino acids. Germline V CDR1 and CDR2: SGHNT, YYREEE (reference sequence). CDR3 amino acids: CASSSQGTAGNTIYF. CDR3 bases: TGTGCCAGCAGTAGCCAGGGGACAGCCGGAAACACCATATATTTT.

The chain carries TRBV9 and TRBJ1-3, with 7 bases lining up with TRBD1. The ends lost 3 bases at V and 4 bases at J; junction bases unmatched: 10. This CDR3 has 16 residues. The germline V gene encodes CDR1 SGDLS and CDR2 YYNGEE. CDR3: CASSARQGIGGNTIYF. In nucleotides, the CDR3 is TGTGCCAGCAGCGCCCGACAGGGTATAGGCGGAAACACCATATATTTT. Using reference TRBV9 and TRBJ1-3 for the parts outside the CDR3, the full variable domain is DSGVTQTPKHLITATGQRVTLRCSPRSGDLSVYWYQQSLDQGLQFLIQYYNGEERAKGNILERFSAQQFPDLHSELNLSSLELGDSALYFCASSARQGIGGNTIYFGEGSWLTVV.

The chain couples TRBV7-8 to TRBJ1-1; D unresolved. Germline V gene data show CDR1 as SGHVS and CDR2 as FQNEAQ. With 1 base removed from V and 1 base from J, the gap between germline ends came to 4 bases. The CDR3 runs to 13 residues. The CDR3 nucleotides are TGTGCCAGCAGCTTAGACAGGAACACTGAAGCTTTCTTT. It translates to CASSLDRNTEAFF.

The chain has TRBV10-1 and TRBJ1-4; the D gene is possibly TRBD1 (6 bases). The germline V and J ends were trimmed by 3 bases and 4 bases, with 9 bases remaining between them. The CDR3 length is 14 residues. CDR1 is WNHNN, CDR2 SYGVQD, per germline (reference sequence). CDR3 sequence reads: CASSDGQNNEKLFF. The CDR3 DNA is TGCGCCAGCAGTGACGGACAGAATAATGAAAAACTGTTTTTT.

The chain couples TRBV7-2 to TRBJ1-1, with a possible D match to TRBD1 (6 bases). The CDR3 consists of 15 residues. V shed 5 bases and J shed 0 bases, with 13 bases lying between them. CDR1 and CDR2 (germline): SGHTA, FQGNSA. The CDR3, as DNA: TGTGCCAGCAGCGTCGGACAGACCCTGAACACTGAAGCTTTCTTT. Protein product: CASSVGQTLNTEAFF.

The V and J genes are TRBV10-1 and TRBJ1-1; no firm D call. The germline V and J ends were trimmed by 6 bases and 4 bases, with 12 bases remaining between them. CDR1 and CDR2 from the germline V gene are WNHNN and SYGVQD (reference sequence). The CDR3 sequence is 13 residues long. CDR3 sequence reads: CASSREGTTEAFF. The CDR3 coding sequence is TGCGCCAGCAGCCGGGAGGGAACCACTGAAGCTTTCTTT.

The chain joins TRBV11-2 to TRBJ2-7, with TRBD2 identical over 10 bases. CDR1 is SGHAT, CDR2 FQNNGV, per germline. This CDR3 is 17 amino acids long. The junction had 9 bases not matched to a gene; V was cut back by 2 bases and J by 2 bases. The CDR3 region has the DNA TGTGCCAGCAGCTTAACGGCGACTAGCGGGCTTCCCTACGAGCAGTACTTC. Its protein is CASSLTATSGLPYEQYF.

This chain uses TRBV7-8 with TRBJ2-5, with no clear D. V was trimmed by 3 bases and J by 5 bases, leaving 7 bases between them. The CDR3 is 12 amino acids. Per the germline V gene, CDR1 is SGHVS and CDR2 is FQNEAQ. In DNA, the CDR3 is TGTGCCAGCAGCTTTAGCCGGGAGACCCAGTACTTC. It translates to CASSFSRETQYF.

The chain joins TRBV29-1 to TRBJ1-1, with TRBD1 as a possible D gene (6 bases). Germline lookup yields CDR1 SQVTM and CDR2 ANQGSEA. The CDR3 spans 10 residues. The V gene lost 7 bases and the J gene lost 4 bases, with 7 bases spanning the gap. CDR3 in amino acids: CSGGGTEAFF. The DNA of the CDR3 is TGCAGCGGAGGGGGCACTGAAGCTTTCTTT.

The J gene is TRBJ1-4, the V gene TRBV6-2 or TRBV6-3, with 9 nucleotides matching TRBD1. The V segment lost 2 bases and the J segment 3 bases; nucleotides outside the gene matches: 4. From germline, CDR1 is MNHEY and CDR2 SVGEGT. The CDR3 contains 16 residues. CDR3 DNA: TGTGCCAGCAGTTACGGACAGGGGTCGGCTAATGAAAAACTGTTTTTT. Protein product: CASSYGQGSANEKLFF.

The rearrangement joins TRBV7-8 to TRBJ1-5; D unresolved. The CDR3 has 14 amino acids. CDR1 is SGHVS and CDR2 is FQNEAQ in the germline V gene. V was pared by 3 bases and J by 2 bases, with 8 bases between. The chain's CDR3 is CASSFSTGNQPQHF. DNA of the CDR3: TGTGCCAGCAGCTTTTCTACAGGCAATCAGCCCCAGCATTTT.